The clone carrying this T cell receptor beta chain was recorded a few times. What it binds is unknown. This CDR3 has 15 amino acids. Between the trimmed V and J ends, which lost 1 base and 2 bases, there was a span of 12 bases. Germline V gene data show CDR1 as SGHTA and CDR2 as FQGNSA. The data stem from a study of T cell repertoires in cytomegalovirus infection. Study in general: Researchers turned to recently identified HLA-C-restricted CMV epitopes as well as well-studied HLA-B-restricted ones. Study observations and caveats: Based on cumulative public TCR beta family frequency, carriers of CMV plus the relevant HLA were identified.

TCRdb used MiXCR to reprocess the reads, holding one entry per CDR3 protein. Among 400,000 to 600,000 distinct CDR3 sequences listed, about 44% were seen once. The chain recombines TRBV7-2 with TRBJ2-7; D not certain. This receptor was obtained from a human donor in good health (CMV status not recorded). Some clones in this sample may be carry-over from other donors' samples. The input for sequencing was cultured PBMCs, taken from culture after CMV antigen stimulation. CDR3 in DNA: TGTGCCAGCAGCTTAGAAGGGAACCCTCCCTACGAGCAGTACTTC. Amino acid sequence: CASSLEGNPPYEQYF.